The 10 T cell receptor beta chains listed next were all sequenced from one sample in a study of blood T cell repertoires in COVID-19. Repertoires were generated with immunoSEQ multiplex PCR, while TCRdb's copy carries only in-frame clones and drops some. The sample contains around 270,000 clones, over 75% of which appear only once. The sequenced sample was PBMCs or T cells enriched from blood (not recorded which). These receptors all come from a woman aged 40 to 50 who had been exposed to COVID-19.

This clone appeared a single time. V and J are TRBV14 and TRBJ2-3; perhaps TRBD2 as D (6 bases). V lost 5 bases to trimming and J lost 3 bases, with 18 bases between them. The CDR3 has 16 amino acids. The germline V gene encodes CDR1 SGHDN and CDR2 FVKESK. CDR3 residues: CASSRGNRDFTDTQYF. In nucleotides, the CDR3 is TGTGCCAGCAGCAGGGGAAATCGGGACTTTACAGATACGCAGTATTTT.

The rearrangement uses TRBV27 and TRBJ1-5, with 7 bases identical to TRBD1. The CDR3 is 17 amino acids. After removal of 4 bases from V and 0 bases from J, the junction contained 9 bases not matched to a gene. Per germline, CDR1 MNHEY and CDR2 SMNVEV (reference sequence). The DNA of the CDR3 is TGTGCCAGCAGTTCGAGACTCAGGGGGACTAGCAATCAGCCCCAGCATTTT. Translating gives CASSSRLRGTSNQPQHF.

The chain couples TRBV10-3 to TRBJ2-7; TRBD1 is a possible D gene (5 bases). Germline V CDR1 and CDR2: ENHRY, SYGVKD. This CDR3 comprises 15 residues. The ends were cut back, 2 bases at V and 4 bases at J, with 15 bases in the middle. The CDR3 region has the DNA TGTGCCATCAGTGAGCCCTCGACAGACCTTTACGAGCAGTACTTC. Residues: CAISEPSTDLYEQYF.

This clone came up once. CDR3 sequence reads: CASTIDRMYRSGNTIYF. In DNA, the CDR3 is TGTGCCAGCACCATTGACAGAATGTACAGGTCTGGAAACACCATATATTTT. This sequence joins TRBV7-9 and TRBJ1-3, with D perhaps TRBD1 (5 bases). V was cut by 7 bases and J by 1 base, with 20 bases left in between. Germline CDR1 and CDR2: SEHNR and FQNEAQ (reference sequence). The CDR3 extends over 17 amino acids.

This clone was seen just once. J is TRBJ2-5 and V is TRBV28; 13 bases fit TRBD2. CDR1 and CDR2 (germline): MDHEN, SYDVKM. V was clipped by 4 bases and J by 5 bases; unmatched bases: 7. The CDR3 loop spans 16 amino acids. Here the CDR3 reads CASSSTSGGARETQYF. The CDR3 nucleotides are TGTGCCAGCAGTTCAACTAGCGGGGGGGCCCGGGAGACCCAGTACTTC.

The chain joins TRBV6-2 or TRBV6-3 to TRBJ2-1; D remains ambiguous. The germline V gene encodes CDR1 MNHEY and CDR2 SVGEGT. The CDR3 loop spans 13 amino acids. Trimming shortened V by 4 bases and J by 7 bases, and 11 bases separated the two germline ends. CDR3 in DNA: TGTGCCAGCAGTTCTTTCGCCGGGAATGAGCAGTTCTTC. This gives the protein CASSSFAGNEQFF.

This chain uses TRBV27 with TRBJ2-1, with 9 bases identical to TRBD2. The CDR3 totals 16 residues. The germline CDR1 and CDR2 sequences are MNHEY and SMNVEV (reference sequence). V dropped 6 bases and J dropped 0; count of bases not matched to a gene: 6. In DNA form, the CDR3 reads TGTGCCAGCAGAGGAATTAGCGGGAGCTCCTACAATGAGCAGTTCTTC. Amino acid sequence: CASRGISGSSYNEQFF.

The rearrangement links TRBV5-3 to TRBJ1-5; D not resolved. TRBV5-3 is noted as an ORF with a role that remains uncertain. The V gene lost 2 bases and the J gene lost 0 bases, with 6 bases spanning the gap. This CDR3 region has 14 residues. As DNA, the CDR3 is TGTGCCAGAAGCTTTGGAGATAGCAATCAGCCCCAGCATTTT. Its translation: CARSFGDSNQPQHF.

The V call is TRBV24-1, the J call TRBJ1-4, with D possibly being TRBD1 (6 bases). Germline CDR1 and CDR2: KGHDR and SFDVKD. Deletions cut 2 bases from V and 8 bases from J, with 14 bases between. The CDR3 runs to 15 residues. For the CDR3, the DNA is TGTGCCACCAGTGATTCGAACAGGGAAGGGGAAAAACTGTTTTTT. It is translated as CATSDSNREGEKLFF.

The chain is built from TRBV7-2 and TRBJ1-6, with D perhaps TRBD1 (5 bases). Trimming shortened V by 5 bases and J by 4 bases, and 18 bases separated the two germline ends. The V gene's germline CDR1 is SGHTA and CDR2 FQGNSA. The CDR3 has 17 amino acids. The CDR3 is CASSRRRRVPYNSPLHF. The CDR3 bases are TGTGCCAGCAGCCGCAGACGCAGGGTTCCTTATAATTCACCCCTCCACTTT.